This T cell receptor beta chain was obtained from a study of cytomegalovirus exposure and HLA in healthy donors. Findings of the study overall: Rarity held for most TCR sequences, but there were some public TCRs that occurred in many donors.

The PCR was carried out with 60 Vbeta primers and 13 Jbeta primers. The assay was immunoSEQ multiplex PCR, and TCRdb's table has in-frame clones only and misses some. The sample records fewer than 130,000 clones, around 84% being singletons. Turning to this clone: As yet, its antigen is unknown.

The CDR3 is made up of 11 amino acids. Germline CDR1 is MNHNS and CDR2 is SASEGT. V shed 6 bases and J shed 8 bases, with 10 bases lying between them. J is TRBJ1-2 and V is TRBV6-1; no reliable D call. The receptor was derived from a woman aged 30 to 39 in good health and CMV-seronegative. Sequenced input: PBMCs. The CDR3 here is CASRLDFGYTF. The CDR3 DNA reads TGTGCCAGCAGACTGGACTTCGGCTACACCTTC.